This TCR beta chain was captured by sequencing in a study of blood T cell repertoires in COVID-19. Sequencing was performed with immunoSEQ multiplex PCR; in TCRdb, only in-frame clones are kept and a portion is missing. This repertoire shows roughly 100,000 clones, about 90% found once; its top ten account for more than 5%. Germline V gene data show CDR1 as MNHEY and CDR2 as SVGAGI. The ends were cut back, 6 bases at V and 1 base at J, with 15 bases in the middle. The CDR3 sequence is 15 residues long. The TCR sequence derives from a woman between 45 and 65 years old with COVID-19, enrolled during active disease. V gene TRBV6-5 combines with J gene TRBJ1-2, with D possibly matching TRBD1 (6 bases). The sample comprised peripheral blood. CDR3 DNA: TGTGCCAGCAGCCCCGCGCAGGGGCATAACTATGGCTACACCTTC. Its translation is CASSPAQGHNYGYTF.